Presented here are 10 T cell receptor beta chains from one specimen sequenced in a study of shared clonotypes between healthy human individuals. The assay was immunoSEQ multiplex PCR, and TCRdb's table has in-frame clones only and misses some. The table includes around 600,000 clones, approximately 95% detected once. Cells designated naive CD8 were CD45RO-negative and were positively selected for CCR7, with terminally differentiated effector memory CD45RA+ cells excluded. Sequencing was carried out using naive CD8+ T cells sorted from blood. The receptors were gathered from a woman under 40 in good health.

The V call is TRBV14, the J call TRBJ1-2, with D unresolved. Germline lookup yields CDR1 SGHDN and CDR2 FVKESK. CDR3 length: 15 amino acids. With 0 bases removed from V and 3 bases from J, the gap between germline ends came to 11 bases. Written as DNA, the CDR3 is TGTGCCAGCAGCCAAGAAACATACCCCCACTATGGCTACACCTTC. Translated, it gives CASSQETYPHYGYTF.

The V and J genes are TRBV2 and TRBJ2-1; 8 nucleotides match TRBD2. J gave up 6 bases and V 5 bases, and 3 bases lay outside the gene matches. The CDR3 has 13 amino acids. Germline assignment: CDR1 SNHLY and CDR2 FYNNEI. CDR3 nucleotides: TGTGCCAGCAGTACCGGGACTAGCAATGAGCAGTTCTTC. This sequence encodes CASSTGTSNEQFF.

The chain recombines TRBV5-1 with TRBJ2-7; D gene ambiguous. The V gene's germline CDR1 is SGHRS and CDR2 YFSETQ. The CDR3 extends over 15 amino acids. V dropped 0 bases and J dropped 0 bases, with 10 bases sitting between them. The CDR3, as DNA: TGCGCCAGCAGCTTGGCTGTCGGGTTCTCCTACGAGCAGTACTTC. Translation: CASSLAVGFSYEQYF.

The chain couples TRBV2 to TRBJ1-2, with TRBD1 identical over 8 bases. Germline CDR1 reads SNHLY; CDR2 reads FYNNEI. The ends lost 10 bases at V and 1 base at J; junction bases unmatched: 14. There are 16 residues in the CDR3. CDR3 in DNA: TGTGCCACCCAGTCCTTTTCGGACAGGGATAACTATGGCTACACCTTC. Amino acid sequence: CATQSFSDRDNYGYTF. Drawing the rest from reference TRBV2 and TRBJ1-2, the complete variable domain is EPEVTQTPSHQVTQMGQEVILRCVPISNHLYFYWYRQILGQKVEFLVSFYNNEISEKSEIFDDQFSVERPDGSNFTLKIRSTKLEDSAMYFCATQSFSDRDNYGYTFGSGTRLTVV.

This chain joins TRBV7-8 and TRBJ1-5; the D is unclear. Trimming removed 4 bases at V and 7 bases at J, with 8 bases between. The length of the CDR3 is 12 residues. In germline, CDR1 is SGHVS, CDR2 FQNEAQ. The CDR3, as DNA: TGTGCCAGCAGCTCCCGCGGGCAGCCCCAGCATTTT. It codes for CASSSRGQPQHF.

This clone has just one count. This rearrangement joins TRBV29-1 to TRBJ2-6; TRBD2 matches 9 bases. Unmatched junction bases numbered 11, after V lost 8 bases and J lost 0 bases. The germline gives CDR1 SQVTM, CDR2 ANQGSEA. This CDR3 contains 17 residues. The CDR3 region is CSTTTYSGSSGANVLTF. Here the CDR3 DNA reads TGCAGCACTACAACCTATAGCGGGAGCTCTGGGGCCAACGTCCTGACTTTC. Looking up the rest from reference TRBV29-1 and TRBJ2-6 gives the full variable domain: SAVISQKPSRDICQRGTSLTIQCQVDSQVTMMFWYRQQPGQSLTLIATANQGSEATYESGFVIDKFPISRPNLTFSTLTVSNMSPEDSSIYLCSTTTYSGSSGANVLTFGAGSRLTVL.

The chain uses TRBV5-5 and TRBJ2-7; TRBD1 matches 10 bases. Germline values: CDR1 SGHKS, CDR2 YYEKEE (reference sequence). This CDR3 has 13 amino acids. The V gene end was trimmed by 4 bases and the J gene end by 6 bases; junction bases not matched to a gene: 4. CDR3 bases: TGTGCCAGCAGCCGACAGGGGGCGGGCGAGCAGTACTTC. Translated: CASSRQGAGEQYF.

This chain uses TRBV27 with TRBJ2-3; D gene ambiguous. Trimming stripped 5 bases from V and 5 bases from J, with 8 bases between. Germline assignment: CDR1 MNHEY and CDR2 SMNVEV (reference sequence). The CDR3 sequence is 12 residues long. CDR3 coding DNA: TGTGCCAGCAGTCCCCGAGGAGATACGCAGTATTTT. Protein product: CASSPRGDTQYF.

This clone showed up just once. The CDR3 reads CSEGLTGGNSPLHF. In DNA, the CDR3 is TGCAGCGAAGGCCTGACAGGGGGCAACTCACCCCTCCACTTT. The chain combines TRBV29-1 with TRBJ1-6; 10 positions match TRBD1. Germline trimming cut 7 bases from V and 10 bases from J; bases unmatched to any gene: 10. The CDR3 is 14 amino acids. CDR1 is SQVTM and CDR2 is ANQGSEA in the germline V gene.

This rearrangement joins TRBV10-1 to TRBJ1-1; TRBD1 aligns across 8 bases. The germline V gene encodes CDR1 WNHNN and CDR2 SYGVQD (reference sequence). J gave up 1 base and V 8 bases, and 12 bases lay outside the gene matches. This CDR3 is built from 16 residues. Here the CDR3 DNA reads TGCGCCAGCTCAAACTACCGGACAGGGCCGAACACTGAAGCTTTCTTT. It specifies CASSNYRTGPNTEAFF.